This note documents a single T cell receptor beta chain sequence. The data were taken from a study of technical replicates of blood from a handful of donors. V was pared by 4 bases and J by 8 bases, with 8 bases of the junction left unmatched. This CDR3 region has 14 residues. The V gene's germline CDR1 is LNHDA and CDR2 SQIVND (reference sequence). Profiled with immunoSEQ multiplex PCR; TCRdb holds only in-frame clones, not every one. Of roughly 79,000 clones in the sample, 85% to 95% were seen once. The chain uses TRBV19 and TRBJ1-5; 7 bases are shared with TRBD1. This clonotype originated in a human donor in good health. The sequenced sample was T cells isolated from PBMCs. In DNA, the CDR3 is TGTGCCAGTAGTAGACAGGGCTCAGGGGAGCCCCAGCATTTT. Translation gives CASSRQGSGEPQHF.